The rows below give T cell receptor beta chains drawn from one sample of a study of cytomegalovirus exposure and HLA in healthy donors. The table came from immunoSEQ multiplex PCR; TCRdb's copy has only in-frame clones and leaves some out. The top ten hold about a tenth of the sample, which has about 98,000 clones, more than 60% seen once. The sequencing input was PBMCs. Source of these receptors: a man younger than 35 in good health and CMV-seropositive. Both conserved end residues are part of each CDR3. A D gene is named only where the DNA matches it firmly. Some rows have no size entry. The others give once, few or many, or a class for an expanded clone.

TRBD1	TRBJ1-2	few	TRBV7-8	CASSLGARTGALLYGYTF	TGTGCCAGCAGCTTAGGAGCCAGGACAGGGGCCCTCCTCTATGGCTACACCTTC
.	TRBJ1-1	.	TRBV5-4	CASSLDRLNTEAFF	TGTGCCAGCAGCCTAGACAGGCTGAACACTGAAGCTTTCTTT
TRBD2	TRBJ2-1	.	TRBV5-1	CASSLKSVAGEKIF	TGCGCCAGCAGCTTGAAGTCGGTAGCGGGGGAGAAGATCTTC
TRBD1	TRBJ1-4	once	TRBV19	CASNRRTGDNEKLFF	TGTGCCAGTAATCGTCGGACAGGAGATAATGAAAAACTGTTTTTT
.	TRBJ2-3	.	TRBV19	CASSIREFSTDTQYF	TGTGCCAGTAGTATTCGCGAATTTAGCACAGATACGCAGTATTTT
.	TRBJ1-1	.	TRBV6-6	CASSSGSQAEAFF	TGTGCCAGCAGCTCGGGATCCCAGGCTGAAGCTTTCTTT
TRBD1	TRBJ1-2	.	TRBV19	CASNQGDRDYGYTF	TGTGCCAGTAATCAGGGGGACAGAGATTATGGCTACACCTTC
.	TRBJ2-5	.	TRBV7-2	CASSLAPLETQYF	TGTGCCAGCAGCTTAGCCCCCCTGGAGACCCAGTACTTC
.	TRBJ1-1	few	TRBV7-6	CASSSEVVPNTEAFF	TGTGCCAGCAGCTCAGAGGTTGTGCCGAACACTGAAGCTTTCTTT
TRBD1	TRBJ2-7	few	TRBV30	CAWSQDRAEQYF	TGTGCCTGGAGTCAGGACAGGGCCGAGCAGTACTTC
TRBD1	TRBJ2-5	few	TRBV7-9	CASSLSGQGWETQYF	TGTGCCAGCAGCTTATCGGGACAGGGGTGGGAGACCCAGTACTTC
.	TRBJ2-1	.	TRBV27	CASSSPSPSYNEQFF	TGTGCCAGCAGTTCCCCTAGCCCCTCCTACAATGAGCAGTTCTTC
TRBD2	TRBJ2-3	.	TRBV30	CAWSKIAGGYAVDTQYF	TGTGCCTGGAGTAAGATAGCGGGGGGATACGCGGTAGATACGCAGTATTTT
.	TRBJ2-5	.	TRBV6-1	CASSEVAQETQYF	TGTGCCAGCAGTGAAGTAGCCCAAGAGACCCAGTACTTC
TRBD2	TRBJ2-5	.	TRBV2	CASRLAGFQETQYF	TGTGCCAGCAGACTAGCGGGGTTCCAAGAGACCCAGTACTTC
TRBD1	TRBJ2-7	few	TRBV6-1	CASSGRDRLYEQYF	TGTGCCAGCAGTGGGCGGGACAGGCTGTACGAGCAGTACTTC
.	TRBJ1-2	.	TRBV5-6	CASSFQGLNYGYTF	TGTGCCAGCAGCTTTCAGGGCCTCAACTATGGCTACACCTTC
.	TRBJ1-5	.	TRBV18	CASSPPNTGLNQPQHF	TGTGCCAGCTCACCACCGAACACAGGGCTCAATCAGCCCCAGCATTTT
TRBD1	TRBJ1-1	.	TRBV29-1	CSVDQDRGPTGAFF	TGCAGCGTTGACCAAGACAGGGGCCCTACCGGGGCTTTCTTT
.	TRBJ2-7	.	TRBV6-6	CASSGVKVPGDYEQYF	TGTGCCAGCAGCGGGGTGAAGGTCCCAGGGGACTACGAGCAGTACTTC
TRBD1	TRBJ2-5	.	TRBV28	CASSHGQDEFRETQYF	TGTGCCAGCAGCCACGGACAGGATGAGTTTCGGGAGACCCAGTACTTC
.	TRBJ1-1	once	TRBV30	CAWSVGQGGPEAFF	TGTGCCTGGAGTGTTGGGCAGGGTGGGCCTGAAGCTTTCTTT
TRBD2	TRBJ2-3	once	TRBV5-1	CASRYLAGGTDTQYF	TGCGCCAGCAGATACCTAGCGGGGGGGACAGATACGCAGTATTTT
.	TRBJ2-1	.	TRBV11-2	CASSDRGLLQHEQFF	TGTGCCAGCAGCGACAGAGGTCTCCTTCAACATGAGCAGTTCTTC
TRBD1	TRBJ2-5	few	TRBV5-4	CASSPNPTGLMTQYF	TGTGCCAGCAGCCCAAACCCGACAGGGTTGATGACCCAGTACTTC
TRBD1	TRBJ2-1	.	TRBV27	CASRLTGTGGGEQFF	TGTGCCAGCAGACTAACCGGGACAGGGGGCGGTGAGCAGTTCTTC
.	TRBJ2-1	.	TRBV27	CASSPPGFGYNEQFF	TGTGCCAGCAGTCCTCCAGGGTTTGGCTACAATGAGCAGTTCTTC
.	TRBJ1-2	.	TRBV2	CARAGAPQTYGYTF	TGTGCCAGGGCTGGGGCCCCTCAAACCTATGGCTACACCTTC
.	TRBJ2-7	.	TRBV6-5	CASSYQMGAGEQYF	TGTGCCAGCAGTTACCAAATGGGGGCGGGTGAGCAGTACTTC
TRBD1	TRBJ1-6	.	TRBV30	CAWSIPGQGSPLHF	TGTGCCTGGAGTATCCCGGGACAGGGATCACCCCTCCACTTT
TRBD2	TRBJ2-2	.	TRBV7-6	CASSPTQGGTGELFF	TGTGCCAGCAGCCCGACTCAGGGAGGGACCGGGGAGCTGTTTTTT
TRBD2	TRBJ2-7	once	TRBV7-9	CASSPLAGDEQYF	TGTGCCAGCAGCCCACTAGCGGGGGACGAGCAGTACTTC
.	TRBJ2-2	.	TRBV5-4	CASSLDARYTGELFF	TGTGCCAGCAGCTTGGACGCTCGGTACACCGGGGAGCTGTTTTTT
.	TRBJ2-7	.	TRBV6-5	CASSYSSGGGYEQYF	TGTGCCAGCAGTTACTCGAGTGGGGGCGGGTACGAGCAGTACTTC